Presented here are 10 T cell receptor beta chains from one specimen sequenced in a study of identifying expanded T cells in peripheral blood. Sequencing used immunoSEQ multiplex PCR; TCRdb keeps in-frame clones, though not all of them. The sample shows some 96,000 clones, 88% of them seen only once. Sequencing input: blood. Source of these receptors: a person between 18 and 69 years old in good health.

This rearrangement joins TRBV30 to TRBJ1-2; D perhaps matches TRBD1 (5 bases). The CDR3 totals 17 residues. Trimming took 4 bases from V and 3 from J, leaving 24 bases between them. Germline V gene data show CDR1 as GTSNPN and CDR2 as SVGIG (reference sequence). CDR3 protein: CAWNPGTLQFPHYGYTF. Written as DNA, the CDR3 is TGTGCCTGGAATCCCGGGACGCTCCAATTCCCCCACTATGGCTACACCTTC.

The chain recombines TRBV2 with TRBJ2-2, with 8 bases identical to TRBD2. Losses at the gene ends were 6 bases for V and 9 bases for J; bases not matched to a gene: 6. Looked up from germline, CDR1 is SNHLY and CDR2 is FYNNEI. This CDR3 is built from 13 residues. The CDR3 sequence is CASRAGGARELFF. As DNA, the CDR3 is TGTGCCAGCAGGGCCGGGGGGGCCAGGGAGCTGTTTTTT.

The CDR3 DNA reads TGTGCCAGTAGTATAGGCGGGACAGGGGATAACTATGGCTACACCTTC. It is translated as CASSIGGTGDNYGYTF. The chain combines TRBV19 with TRBJ1-2, with 10 bases aligning to TRBD1. V shed 1 base, J shed 1 base, and the junction held 3 bases outside the gene matches. The length of the CDR3 is 16 residues. Germline V CDR1 and CDR2: LNHDA, SQIVND (reference sequence).

The rearrangement uses TRBV30 and TRBJ1-1, with D unclear. The CDR3 is 17 residues long. Germline CDR1 GTSNPN, CDR2 SVGIG (reference sequence). V dropped 0 bases and J dropped 0 bases, with 17 bases sitting between them. CDR3 residues: CAWSVYQWGTMNTEAFF. The CDR3 nucleotides are TGTGCCTGGAGTGTATACCAATGGGGTACTATGAACACTGAAGCTTTCTTT. Filled out from reference TRBV30 and TRBJ1-1, the complete variable domain reads SQTIHQWPATLVQPVGSPLSLECTVEGTSNPNLYWYRQAAGRGLQLLFYSVGIGQISSEVPQNLSASRPQDRQFILSSKKLLLSDSGFYLCAWSVYQWGTMNTEAFFGQGTRLTVV.

The rearrangement links TRBV5-1 to TRBJ2-3; D unclear. The V end lost 2 bases, the J end lost 2 bases, and 9 bases lay between the germline ends. This CDR3 spans 14 amino acids. The germline gives CDR1 SGHRS, CDR2 YFSETQ. CDR3: CASSFLANTDTQYF. CDR3 nucleotide sequence: TGCGCCAGCAGCTTCCTGGCGAACACAGATACGCAGTATTTT.

J is TRBJ2-2 and V is TRBV7-7; 11 nucleotides match TRBD2. The J segment lost 1 base and the V segment lost 5 bases, leaving 12 bases of the junction unmatched. There are 19 residues in the CDR3. The V gene's germline CDR1 is SSHAT and CDR2 FNYEAQ (reference sequence). The CDR3 sequence is CASSIKLAGDLRNTGELFF. Written as DNA, the CDR3 is TGTGCCAGCAGCATAAAACTAGCGGGAGATCTTAGGAACACCGGGGAGCTGTTTTTT.

This chain uses TRBV6-5 with TRBJ2-7; no reliable D call. The germline V and J ends were trimmed by 8 bases and 4 bases, with 6 bases remaining between them. This CDR3 region has 10 residues. The V gene's germline CDR1 is MNHEY and CDR2 SVGAGI. Here the CDR3 reads CASALYEQYF. The CDR3 DNA follows: TGTGCCAGCGCCCTTTACGAGCAGTACTTC.

This clone came up once. This chain uses TRBV11-2 with TRBJ2-5; tentatively, D is TRBD2 (5 bases). Trimming removed 1 base at V and 4 bases at J, with 10 bases between. Looked up from germline, CDR1 is SGHAT and CDR2 is FQNNGV. The CDR3 consists of 14 residues. CDR3 in DNA: TGTGCCAGCAGCTTAGTTCTAGCAGGAGAGACCCAGTACTTC. Protein sequence: CASSLVLAGETQYF.

This sequence joins TRBV5-6 and TRBJ1-2; no firm D call. This CDR3 is 13 amino acids long. Trimming shortened V by 4 bases and J by 7 bases, and 14 bases separated the two germline ends. CDR1 and CDR2 from the germline V gene are SGHDT and YYEEEE. The CDR3 is CASSTRNWGGYTF. The CDR3 coding sequence is TGTGCCAGCAGCACCAGAAATTGGGGTGGCTACACCTTC. The whole variable domain, remainder taken from reference TRBV5-6 and TRBJ1-2, is DAGVTQSPTHLIKTRGQQVTLRCSPKSGHDTVSWYQQALGQGPQFIFQYYEEEERQRGNFPDRFSGHQFPNYSSELNVNALLLGDSALYLCASSTRNWGGYTFGSGTRLTVV.

CDR3 DNA: TGTGCCACCAGCAGAGACGAGACTAGCGGGACCGAGCAGTACTTC. As protein: CATSRDETSGTEQYF. The chain recombines TRBV15 with TRBJ2-7; 11 nucleotides match TRBD2. Trimming took 0 bases from V and 6 from J; bases not matched to a gene: 4. CDR1 is LNHNV and CDR2 is YYDKDF in the germline V gene (reference sequence). The CDR3 consists of 15 residues.